A selection of T cell receptor beta chains follows, all from one sample in a study of T cell repertoires in cytomegalovirus infection. Using its own MiXCR run on the reads, TCRdb lists one record per CDR3 protein. The table lists approximately 170,000 distinct CDR3 sequences, around 15% of them singletons, with around 27% in the top ten. The sequencing input was PBMCs. Source of these receptors: a human donor in good health (CMV status not recorded). Some clones in this sample may be carry-over from other donors' samples. Each CDR3 is given with its conserved first and last residue. Fields, in order: J gene, clone size, V gene, D gene, CDR3 protein, CDR3 DNA. A D gene is named only where the DNA matches it firmly. Size values are once, few and many counts, or a class for expanded clones, and some rows have none.

>TRBJ2-3|.|TRBV5-5|.
CASSSTARGGHTQYF
TGTGCCAGCAGCTCTACCGCCAGGGGCGGGCATACGCAGTATTTT
>TRBJ1-3|few|TRBV7-3|TRBD1
CASSPWTGPGNTIYF
TGTGCCAGCAGCCCTTGGACAGGGCCAGGAAACACCATATATTTT
>TRBJ2-6|many|TRBV28|.
CASSFQAVSFSGANVLTF
TGTGCCAGCAGTTTCCAGGCCGTATCATTCTCTGGGGCCAACGTCCTGACTTTC
>TRBJ2-7|.|TRBV28|.
CASSLSQGAQYF
TGTGCCAGCAGTTTAAGCCAGGGTGCACAGTACTTC
>TRBJ2-6|many|TRBV7-2|.
CASSLRGRSANVLTF
TGTGCCAGCAGCTTAAGGGGTCGCAGTGCCAACGTCCTGACTTTC
>TRBJ2-1|many|TRBV5-1|TRBD2
CASSRGDSTYNEQFF
TGCGCCAGCAGCCGGGGGGACTCCACCTACAATGAGCAGTTCTTC
>TRBJ1-2|many|TRBV7-6|.
CASSSGPSYGYTF
TGTGCCAGCAGCTCGGGACCGAGCTATGGCTACACCTTC
>TRBJ2-5|.|TRBV20-1|.
CSARERGGRQTQYF
TGCAGTGCTAGAGAGAGAGGGGGGAGGCAGACCCAGTACTTC
>TRBJ1-1|.|TRBV5-4|.
CASNKQGGMNTEAFF
TGTGCCAGCAACAAACAGGGAGGAATGAACACTGAAGCTTTCTTT
>TRBJ1-5|few|TRBV27|TRBD1
CASSFTGGRQPQHF
TGTGCCAGCAGTTTCACAGGGGGAAGGCAGCCCCAGCATTTT
>TRBJ2-1|few|TRBV29-1|.
CSGSGGEQFF
TGCAGCGGGTCTGGAGGTGAGCAGTTCTTC
>TRBJ2-1|.|TRBV20-1|.
CSARATSGVVGEQFF
TGCAGTGCTAGAGCCACGTCGGGAGTTGTAGGTGAGCAGTTCTTC
>TRBJ2-6|many|TRBV10-3|.
CAISVRDSSSGANVLTF
TGTGCCATCAGTGTCCGGGACTCTTCCTCTGGGGCCAACGTCCTGACTTTC
>TRBJ1-1|few|TRBV6-2/TRBV6-3|.
CASSFSLMGRNTEAFF
TGTGCCAGCAGTTTTTCTTTAATGGGACGGAACACTGAAGCTTTCTTT
>TRBJ2-7|few|TRBV25-1|TRBD1
CASSEGQGRRYEQYF
TGTGCCAGCAGTGAAGGACAGGGTCGCCGATACGAGCAGTACTTC
>TRBJ1-5|few|TRBV4-3|.
CASSQDVRTLNSNQPQHF
TGCGCCAGCAGCCAAGATGTGCGGACCCTTAATAGCAATCAGCCCCAGCATTTT
>TRBJ2-7|many|TRBV2|TRBD2
CASISLAGAFYEQYF
TGTGCCAGCATTTCACTAGCGGGAGCGTTCTACGAGCAGTACTTC
>TRBJ1-5|many|TRBV12-3/TRBV12-4|TRBD1
CASSRQGISNQPQHF
TGTGCCAGCAGCAGACAGGGAATCAGCAATCAGCCCCAGCATTTT
>TRBJ2-2|few|TRBV5-1|.
CASSDDLSRELFF
TGCGCCAGCAGCGACGACCTCTCCCGAGAGCTGTTTTTT
>TRBJ1-1|few|TRBV10-3|.
CAINSVPGGDTEAFF
TGTGCCATCAATAGCGTCCCGGGGGGAGACACTGAAGCTTTCTTT
>TRBJ1-1|many|TRBV7-2|TRBD1
CASSRDRGVEAFF
TGTGCCAGCAGCCGTGACAGGGGGGTTGAAGCTTTCTTT
>TRBJ2-1|many|TRBV7-2|TRBD2
CASSLVFSGRIFYNEQFF
TGTGCCAGCAGCTTAGTATTTAGCGGGAGAATTTTTTACAATGAGCAGTTCTTC
>TRBJ1-4|many|TRBV14|.
CASSQDRNLNEKLFF
TGTGCCAGCAGCCAAGATCGGAACCTTAATGAAAAACTGTTTTTT
>TRBJ1-1|few|TRBV4-1|.
CASSQGRRNTEAFF
TGCGCCAGCAGCCAAGGACGGAGGAACACTGAAGCTTTCTTT
>TRBJ1-2|.|TRBV28|TRBD1
CASSRDRAYGYTF
TGTGCCAGCAGTCGAGACAGGGCATATGGCTACACCTTC
>TRBJ2-3|few|TRBV10-3|.
CAISGWGTDTQYF
TGTGCCATCAGTGGATGGGGCACGGATACGCAGTATTTT
>TRBJ1-3|many|TRBV28|.
CASSLNPTGNTIYF
TGTGCCAGCAGTTTGAACCCGACTGGAAACACCATATATTTT
>TRBJ2-7|many|TRBV28|.
CASNSPIISSAQVYEQYF
TGTGCCAGCAACAGCCCCATTATCTCTAGCGCCCAGGTCTACGAGCAGTACTTC
>TRBJ2-3|medium-sized|TRBV15|TRBD2
CATSTGLVVEDTQYF
TGTGCCACCAGTACCGGACTAGTTGTCGAAGATACGCAGTATTTT
>TRBJ2-7|few|TRBV7-9|.
CASSAGTYEQYF
TGTGCCAGCAGCGCCGGGACCTACGAGCAGTACTTC
>TRBJ2-1|.|TRBV5-6|.
CASSLDLNNEQFF
TGTGCCAGCAGCTTGGACTTAAACAATGAGCAGTTCTTC
>TRBJ2-1|few|TRBV2|.
CASRTVSYNEQFF
TGTGCCAGCAGGACAGTTTCCTACAATGAGCAGTTCTTC
>TRBJ1-5|.|TRBV19|TRBD1
CASTRTGVQPQHF
TGTGCCAGTACTCGGACAGGGGTTCAGCCCCAGCATTTT
>TRBJ1-5|few|TRBV19|.
CASTGGPQPQHF
TGTGCCAGTACTGGGGGACCGCAGCCCCAGCATTTT
>TRBJ1-6|few|TRBV6-4|.
CASSDSSNSPLHF
TGTGCCAGCAGTGACTCGAGTAATTCACCCCTCCACTTT
>TRBJ2-7|few|TRBV19|TRBD1
CASRRTGSSYEQYF
TGTGCCAGTAGGAGGACAGGGAGCTCCTACGAGCAGTACTTC
>TRBJ1-1|.|TRBV5-6|.
CASSLIGEAFF
TGTGCCAGCAGCTTGATCGGGGAAGCTTTCTTT
>TRBJ2-7|many|TRBV14|.
CASSQEFGFTYEQYF
TGTGCCAGCAGCCAAGAATTCGGGTTTACCTACGAGCAGTACTTC
>TRBJ1-1|.|TRBV27|.
CASSLSPQRGTEAFF
TGTGCCAGCAGTTTATCGCCCCAAAGGGGTACTGAAGCTTTCTTT
>TRBJ2-1|.|TRBV20-1|.
CSGLGGGMNNEQFF
TGCAGTGGACTGGGAGGAGGCATGAACAATGAGCAGTTCTTC
>TRBJ2-7|few|TRBV28|.
CASSEGKRYEGEYF
TGTGCCAGCAGTGAGGGGAAAAGGTACGAAGGGGAGTACTTC
>TRBJ2-1|few|TRBV29-1|TRBD2
CSVEVAGGDEQFF
TGCAGCGTTGAGGTAGCGGGAGGGGATGAGCAGTTCTTC
>TRBJ2-3|many|TRBV6-1|.
CASSSDLLLPDTQYF
TGTGCCAGCAGCTCGGACCTTCTCCTCCCAGATACGCAGTATTTT
>TRBJ1-1|few|TRBV29-1|TRBD1
CSIRPPGQQTEAFF
TGCAGCATCCGCCCTCCGGGACAGCAAACTGAAGCTTTCTTT
>TRBJ1-2|many|TRBV7-9|.
CASSLGVYGYTF
TGTGCCAGCAGCTTAGGGGTCTATGGCTACACCTTC
>TRBJ1-1|.|TRBV29-1|.
CSVEDRGLNTEAFF
TGCAGCGTTGAAGATAGGGGCCTGAACACTGAAGCTTTCTTT
>TRBJ1-1|.|TRBV29-1|TRBD1
CSAGQGGDTEAFF
TGCAGCGCCGGACAGGGCGGCGACACTGAAGCTTTCTTT
>TRBJ2-3|many|TRBV7-8|.
CASSLDTSTDTQYF
TGTGCCAGCAGCTTAGATACCTCCACAGATACGCAGTATTTT
>TRBJ2-5|many|TRBV7-2|.
CASSSGGRPPRETQYF
TGTGCCAGCAGCTCAGGAGGGCGGCCACCAAGGGAGACCCAGTACTTC
>TRBJ2-7|few|TRBV11-1|.
CASSFRNSYEQYF
TGTGCCAGCAGCTTTCGTAACTCCTACGAGCAGTACTTC